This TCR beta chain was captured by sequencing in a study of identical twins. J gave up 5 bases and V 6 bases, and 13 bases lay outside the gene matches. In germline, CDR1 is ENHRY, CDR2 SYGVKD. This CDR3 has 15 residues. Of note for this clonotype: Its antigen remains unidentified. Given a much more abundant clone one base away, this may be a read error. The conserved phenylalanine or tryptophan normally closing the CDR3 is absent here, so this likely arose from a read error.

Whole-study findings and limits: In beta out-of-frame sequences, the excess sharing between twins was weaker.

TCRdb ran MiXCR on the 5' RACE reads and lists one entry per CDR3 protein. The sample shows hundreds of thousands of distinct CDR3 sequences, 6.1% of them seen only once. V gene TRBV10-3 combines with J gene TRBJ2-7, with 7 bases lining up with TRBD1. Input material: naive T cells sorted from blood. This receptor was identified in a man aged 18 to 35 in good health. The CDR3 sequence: CAISRGVEGADEQYY. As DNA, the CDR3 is TGTGCCATCAGCCGTGGAGTCGAGGGGGCGGACGAGCAGTACTAC.